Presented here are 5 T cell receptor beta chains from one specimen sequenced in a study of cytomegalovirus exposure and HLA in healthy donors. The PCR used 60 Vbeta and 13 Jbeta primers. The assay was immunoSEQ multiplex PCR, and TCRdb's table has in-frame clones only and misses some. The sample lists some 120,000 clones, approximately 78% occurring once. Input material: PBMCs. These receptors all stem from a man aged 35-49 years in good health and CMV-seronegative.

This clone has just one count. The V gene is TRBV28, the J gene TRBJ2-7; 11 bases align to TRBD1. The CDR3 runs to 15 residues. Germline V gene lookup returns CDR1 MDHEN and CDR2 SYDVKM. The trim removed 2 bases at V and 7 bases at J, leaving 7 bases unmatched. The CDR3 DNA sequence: TGTGCCAGCAGTTTAGGCGGGACAGGGGGGCGGGAGCAGTACTTC. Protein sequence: CASSLGGTGGREQYF.

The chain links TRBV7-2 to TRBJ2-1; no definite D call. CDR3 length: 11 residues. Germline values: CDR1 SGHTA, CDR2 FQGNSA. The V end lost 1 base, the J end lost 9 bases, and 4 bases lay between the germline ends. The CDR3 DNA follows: TGTGCCAGCAGCTTAGGAGGTGAGCAGTTCTTC. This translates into CASSLGGEQFF.

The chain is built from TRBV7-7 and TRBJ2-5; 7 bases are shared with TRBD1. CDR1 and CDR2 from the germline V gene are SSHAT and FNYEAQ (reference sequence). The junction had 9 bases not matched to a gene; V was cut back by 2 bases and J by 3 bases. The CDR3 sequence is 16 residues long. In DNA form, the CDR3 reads TGTGCCAGCAGCTTAAGAGGGGTACAGGGGAAAGAGACCCAGTACTTC. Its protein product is CASSLRGVQGKETQYF. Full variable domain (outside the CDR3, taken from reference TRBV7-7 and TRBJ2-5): GAGVSQSPRYKVTKRGQDVTLRCDPISSHATLYWYQQALGQGPEFLTYFNYEAQPDKSGLPSDRFSAERPEGSISTLTIQRTEQRDSAMYRCASSLRGVQGKETQYFGPGTRLLVL.

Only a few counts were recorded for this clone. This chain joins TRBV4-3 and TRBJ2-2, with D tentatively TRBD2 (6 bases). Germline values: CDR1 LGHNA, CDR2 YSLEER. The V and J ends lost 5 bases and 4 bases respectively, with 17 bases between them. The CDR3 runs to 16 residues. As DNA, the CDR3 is TGCGCCAGCAGCGAAGGTCTATACGGGGGCACCGGGGAGCTGTTTTTT. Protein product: CASSEGLYGGTGELFF.

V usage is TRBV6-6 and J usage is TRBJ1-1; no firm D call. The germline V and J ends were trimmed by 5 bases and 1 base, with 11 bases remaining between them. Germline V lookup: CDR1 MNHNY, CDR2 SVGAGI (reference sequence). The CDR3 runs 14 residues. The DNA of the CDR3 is TGTGCCAGCAGTATCCCCCCAGGGAACACTGAAGCTTTCTTT. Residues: CASSIPPGNTEAFF.